Below are 20 T cell receptor beta chains sequenced from a single sample in a study of shared clonotypes between healthy human individuals. CD45RO-negative CD8 cells positively selected for CCR7 made up the naive population, which excluded terminally differentiated effector memory CD45RA+ cells. Assay: immunoSEQ multiplex PCR; the TCRdb copy retains only in-frame clones and omits some. The sample includes roughly 2.1 million clones, roughly 91% seen only once; the top ten take 1.5% to 2%. Sequenced sample: naive CD8+ T cells from PBMCs. All receptors come from a young man in good health. Some clones in this sample may be carry-over from other donors' samples.

The sample holds a few counts of this clone. The J gene is TRBJ1-1, the V gene TRBV4-3; D is undetermined. Trimming removed 0 bases at V and 6 bases at J, with 14 bases between. CDR1 LGHNA and CDR2 YSLEER come from the germline V gene. CDR3 length: 15 residues. The CDR3 here is CASSQDLSQLPEAFF. CDR3 sequence (DNA): TGCGCCAGCAGCCAAGATTTGTCACAACTGCCTGAAGCTTTCTTT.

This rearrangement joins TRBV14 to TRBJ2-1; 10 positions match TRBD2. The CDR3 spans 20 residues. Germline V lookup: CDR1 SGHDN, CDR2 FVKESK. The trim removed 2 bases at V and 0 bases at J, leaving 13 bases unmatched. The CDR3 spells CASSQSTSGTYRPSYNEQFF. The CDR3 coding sequence is TGTGCCAGCAGCCAAAGTACTAGCGGGACCTACCGACCCTCCTACAATGAGCAGTTCTTC.

This rearrangement joins TRBV7-9 to TRBJ1-1, with 7 bases matching TRBD1. The germline V gene has CDR1 SEHNR and CDR2 FQNEAQ (reference sequence). The CDR3 runs to 13 residues. J was trimmed by 4 bases and V by 5 bases; bases with no gene match: 4. The DNA of the CDR3 is TGTGCCAGCAGCGCCGGGACAGTCACTGAAGCTTTCTTT. Encoded protein: CASSAGTVTEAFF.

The chain carries TRBV4-1 and TRBJ2-5, with D perhaps TRBD1 (7 bases). Judging by the DNA end, TRBJ2-7 fits better; the J call may be wrong. The germline V gene has CDR1 MGHRA and CDR2 YSYEKL. This CDR3 region has 15 residues. Here the CDR3 DNA reads TGCGCCAGCAGCCACCAGGGGGGTATGGGCTACGAGCAGTACTTC. Residues: CASSHQGGMGYEQYF.

The chain uses TRBV5-1 and TRBJ2-1; D is ambiguous. Germline V gene lookup returns CDR1 SGHRS and CDR2 YFSETQ. Trimming removed 0 bases at V and 7 bases at J, with 17 bases between. This CDR3 comprises 16 residues. This CDR3 reads CASSLGSQEPINEQFF. The CDR3 nucleotides are TGCGCCAGCAGCTTGGGCAGTCAGGAGCCCATTAATGAGCAGTTCTTC.

CDR3 amino acids: CASSALQGFDEKLFF. As DNA, the CDR3 is TGTGCCAGCAGCGCCCTACAGGGATTCGATGAAAAACTGTTTTTT. The V call is TRBV9, the J call TRBJ1-4, with D perhaps TRBD1 (6 bases). From germline, CDR1 is SGDLS and CDR2 YYNGEE. V was shortened by 3 bases and J by 6 bases, with 15 bases between the two germline ends. This CDR3 region has 15 residues.

The chain has TRBV4-1 and TRBJ2-7, with TRBD2 identical over 12 bases. The V segment lost 1 base and the J segment 6 bases; nucleotides outside the gene matches: 7. Germline lookup yields CDR1 MGHRA and CDR2 YSYEKL. CDR3 size: 16 residues. CDR3: CASSQVASGRAGEQYF. The CDR3 DNA reads TGCGCCAGCAGCCAAGTCGCTAGCGGGAGGGCTGGCGAGCAGTACTTC.

V usage is TRBV4-1 and J usage is TRBJ2-1; 8 bases match TRBD2. The CDR3 is 16 amino acids. CDR1 and CDR2 (germline): MGHRA, YSYEKL. V dropped 4 bases and J dropped 8; count of bases not matched to a gene: 13. In nucleotides, the CDR3 is TGCGCCAGCAGCCCCCAAGCGAGCGGGAGCGGCTATGAGCAGTTCTTC. This encodes CASSPQASGSGYEQFF.

The chain carries TRBV14 and TRBJ2-7; 7 bases map to TRBD2. The J segment lost 3 bases and the V segment lost 4 bases, leaving 0 bases of the junction unmatched. The CDR3 consists of 12 residues. CDR1 SGHDN and CDR2 FVKESK come from the germline V gene. CDR3 nucleotides: TGTGCCAGCAGCCGGGAGGGCTACGAGCAGTACTTC. This sequence encodes CASSREGYEQYF.

This rearrangement joins TRBV5-1 to TRBJ2-7, with 10 bases that match TRBD2. In germline, CDR1 is SGHRS, CDR2 YFSETQ. CDR3 length: 16 amino acids. J lost 0 bases, V lost 4 bases, and 7 bases had no gene match. CDR3 protein: CASSPRGLAISYEQYF. The CDR3 region has the DNA TGCGCCAGCAGCCCCCGGGGACTAGCGATCTCCTACGAGCAGTACTTC.

The gene calls are TRBV7-9 and TRBJ2-1, with TRBD2 identical over 9 bases. The CDR3 covers 15 residues. V lost 4 bases and J lost 5; bases outside the gene matches: 6. Germline CDR1 is SEHNR and CDR2 is FQNEAQ (reference sequence). CDR3 sequence: CASSYWLAGHNEQFF. The CDR3 coding sequence is TGTGCCAGCAGCTATTGGCTAGCGGGACACAATGAGCAGTTCTTC.

The V gene is TRBV28, the J gene TRBJ2-3; D unclear. Germline CDR1 and CDR2: MDHEN and SYDVKM. V dropped 1 base and J dropped 2 bases, with 10 bases sitting between them. The CDR3 is 15 residues long. The CDR3: CASSLSAEYTDTQYF. The CDR3 DNA follows: TGTGCCAGCAGTTTATCGGCGGAGTACACAGATACGCAGTATTTT.

The CDR3 sequence: CASRPGGSTMYEQYF. For the CDR3, the DNA is TGTGCCAGCAGACCAGGGGGTTCCACAATGTACGAGCAGTACTTC. The chain is built from TRBV27 and TRBJ2-7; 7 bases are shared with TRBD1. Trimming cost V 6 bases and J 4 bases; bases outside gene matches: 12. The germline V gene has CDR1 MNHEY and CDR2 SMNVEV (reference sequence). The CDR3 has 15 amino acids.

This clone showed up just once. This chain joins TRBV9 and TRBJ2-1; TRBD1 agrees at 12 bases. The CDR3 sequence is 16 residues long. V shed 0 bases, J shed 7 bases, and the junction held 5 bases outside the gene matches. Germline V CDR1 and CDR2: SGDLS, YYNGEE. The CDR3 is CASSVVGTGGLNEQFF. DNA for the CDR3: TGTGCCAGCAGCGTAGTTGGGACAGGGGGCCTGAATGAGCAGTTCTTC. Variable domain in full (rest from reference TRBV9 and TRBJ2-1): DSGVTQTPKHLITATGQRVTLRCSPRSGDLSVYWYQQSLDQGLQFLIQYYNGEERAKGNILERFSAQQFPDLHSELNLSSLELGDSALYFCASSVVGTGGLNEQFFGPGTRLTVL.

The V call is TRBV11-2, the J call TRBJ1-2; no definite D call. Germline V lookup: CDR1 SGHAT, CDR2 FQNNGV. There are 14 residues in the CDR3. The germline V and J ends were trimmed by 1 base and 4 bases, with 10 bases remaining between them. CDR3 in DNA: TGTGCCAGCAGCTTAGGTCCAGGAGCCTATGGCTACACCTTC. Encoded protein: CASSLGPGAYGYTF.

This clone showed up just once. V gene TRBV6-1 combines with J gene TRBJ2-5; D might be TRBD1 or TRBD2, each matching 5 bases. The CDR3 totals 13 residues. CDR1 and CDR2 (germline): MNHNS, SASEGT. Trimming removed 6 bases at V and 2 bases at J, with 10 bases between. The CDR3 here is CASRSWGQETQYF. The DNA of the CDR3 is TGTGCCAGCAGATCGTGGGGGCAAGAGACCCAGTACTTC.

The J gene is TRBJ2-3, the V gene TRBV9; 12 positions agree with TRBD2. J lost 5 bases, V lost 3 bases, and 10 bases had no gene match. This CDR3 has 17 residues. Germline-derived CDR1 and CDR2 are SGDLS and YYNGEE. In DNA form, the CDR3 reads TGTGCCAGCAGCGCTCCTAGCGGGAGGGGTAAGGGAGATACGCAGTATTTT. This sequence encodes CASSAPSGRGKGDTQYF. The variable domain in full, completed from reference TRBV9 and TRBJ2-3, reads DSGVTQTPKHLITATGQRVTLRCSPRSGDLSVYWYQQSLDQGLQFLIQYYNGEERAKGNILERFSAQQFPDLHSELNLSSLELGDSALYFCASSAPSGRGKGDTQYFGPGTRLTVL.

This sequence joins TRBV9 and TRBJ2-5, with unresolved D. Trimming cost V 0 bases and J 5 bases, with 14 bases left between them. CDR1 SGDLS and CDR2 YYNGEE come from the germline V gene. CDR3 length: 15 residues. CDR3 sequence: CASSVASQAGETQYF. The CDR3 nucleotides are TGTGCCAGCAGCGTAGCTTCGCAGGCTGGGGAGACCCAGTACTTC.

This clone was recorded a few times. The V gene is TRBV7-6, the J gene TRBJ2-7; D perhaps matches TRBD2 (6 bases). V was pared by 1 base and J by 4 bases, with 17 bases between. The CDR3 is made up of 16 amino acids. Germline CDR1 is SGHVS and CDR2 is FNYEAQ. CDR3 amino acids: CASSLEAGARGYEQYF. CDR3 in DNA: TGTGCCAGCAGCTTAGAAGCAGGAGCACGGGGGTACGAGCAGTACTTC.

This chain joins TRBV9 and TRBJ1-2, with TRBD1 identical over 7 bases. The CDR3 sequence is 14 residues long. Per germline, CDR1 SGDLS and CDR2 YYNGEE. Losses at the gene ends were 4 bases for V and 4 bases for J; bases not matched to a gene: 7. The CDR3 region is CASSPSGTVYGYTF. DNA of the CDR3: TGTGCCAGCAGCCCTTCCGGGACAGTCTATGGCTACACCTTC. Full variable domain (missing parts from reference TRBV9 and TRBJ1-2): DSGVTQTPKHLITATGQRVTLRCSPRSGDLSVYWYQQSLDQGLQFLIQYYNGEERAKGNILERFSAQQFPDLHSELNLSSLELGDSALYFCASSPSGTVYGYTFGSGTRLTVV.